The source of this T cell receptor (beta chain) is a study of CD8 T cells in Susac syndrome (dated by TCRdb to between 2018 and 2020). Regarding the study in general: Whether CD8+ T cell activation and differentiation in Susac syndrome was antigen driven was tested using repertoire sequencing.

In regard to this clonotype: Its antigen specificity is not known. Base qualities were left out, and no much larger clone turns up one base away.

Results and caveats for the whole study, not just this receptor: The study acknowledged that relatively few individuals were included in the TCR sequencing and HLA analysis.

Peripheral blood CD8+ and CD4+ T cells from healthy donors, Susac syndrome patients and multiple sclerosis patients were profiled by high-throughput TCR beta sequencing. Healthy donors were age- and sex-matched controls. Bulk CD8+ and CD4+ T cells were purified by magnetic negative isolation, while CD8+ TEMRA cells were enriched using FACS. Blood was drawn into EDTA tubes, processed within 24 hours, and PBMCs were isolated by density gradient centrifugation. PBMCs intended for TCR sequencing were cryopreserved in liquid nitrogen and were subsequently thawed in a 37 degrees C water bath. Purity of sorted or isolated CD4+, CD8+ and CD8+ TEMRA cells was at least 90%. RNA was extracted with the RNeasy kit and 0.5 to 1 ug was reverse transcribed using random hexamers. The immunoSEQ multiplex PCR assay, covering 54 Vbeta and 13 Jbeta segments, was used to amplify TCR beta CDR3 regions. Bias from PCR amplification was corrected by using a synthetic template baseline for primer optimization and for computational correction. The authors processed their data as follows. Reads were annotated to V, D and J genes according to IMGT and were analyzed with immunoSEQ Analyzer, with only productive sequences retained. Clonality was calculated as one minus the Shannon entropy normalized by log2 of the number of productive unique sequences. Public and private clones were assessed among the 100 most prevalent clones of each patient and control. Susac-specific clones were defined as absent from healthy and MS cohorts, approximately 1,000 published viral clones and other ImmuneACCESS disease sequences. Clones were called with MiXCR by TCRdb after fastp trimmed the public reads at Q25, and only in-frame beta chains were retained. Rows are combined by CDR3 protein, so each entry shows the most common genes and DNA. The V and J calls follow TCRdb's processing rather than the paper's. The sample table records about 210,000 distinct CDR3 sequences; 95% of these occur just once. The ten most abundant clones make up approximately 0.1% of the sample.

From cysteine to phenylalanine, the CDR3 is 12 amino acids long. Solely the CDR3 DNA is kept, with 36 bases framed from the first base. After removal of 6 bases from V and 11 bases from J, the junction retains 9 bases not matched to a gene. The germline V gene provides CDR1 SNHLY and CDR2 FYNNEI. The sequencing sample was made of CD4+ T cells from PBMCs. The TCR comes from a human donor in good health. The chain is assembled from TRBV2 and TRBJ1-1; TRBD1 matches 7 bases in the middle. The encoded CDR3 is CASSRDRDTAFF. The nucleotide sequence reads TGTGCCAGCAGCCGAGACAGGGACACCGCTTTCTTT.